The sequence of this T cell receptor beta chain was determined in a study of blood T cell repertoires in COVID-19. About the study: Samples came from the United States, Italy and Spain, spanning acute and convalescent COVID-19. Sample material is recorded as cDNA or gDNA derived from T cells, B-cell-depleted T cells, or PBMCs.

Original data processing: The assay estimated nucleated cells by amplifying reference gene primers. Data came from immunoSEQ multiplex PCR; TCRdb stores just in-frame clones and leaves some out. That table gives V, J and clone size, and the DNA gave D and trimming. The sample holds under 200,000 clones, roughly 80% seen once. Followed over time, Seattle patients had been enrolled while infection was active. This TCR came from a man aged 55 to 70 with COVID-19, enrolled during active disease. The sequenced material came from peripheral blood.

The CDR3 protein is CASSMSRQLYGYTF. The CDR3 bases are TGTGCCAGTAGTATGTCGAGACAGCTCTATGGCTACACCTTC. The chain recombines TRBV19 with TRBJ1-2; D possibly corresponds to TRBD1 (5 bases). This CDR3 region has 14 residues. Trimming cost V 3 bases and J 4 bases, with 12 bases left between them. CDR1 and CDR2 from the germline V gene are LNHDA and SQIVND (reference sequence). The entire variable domain, with the rest obtained from reference TRBV19 and TRBJ1-2, is as follows: DGGITQSPKYLFRKEGQNVTLSCEQNLNHDAMYWYRQDPGQGLRLIYYSQIVNDFQKGDIAEGYSVSREKKESFPLTVTSAQKNPTAFYLCASSMSRQLYGYTFGSGTRLTVV.